This TCR beta chain was captured in a study of OX40 agonist ivuxolimab in advanced cancers. Study-level results: Low clonal expansion, among the lowest seen, marked partial responders at 0.1-3.0 mg/kg.

This table comes from immunoSEQ multiplex PCR, and its TCRdb copy is limited to in-frame clones, with some not included. This table holds 34,000 or so clones, 80% to 95% found once. A remark on this clone: No antigen is known for it.

CDR1 is MNHNS, CDR2 SASEGT, per germline. The V gene end was trimmed by 7 bases and the J gene end by 4 bases; junction bases not matched to a gene: 5. This CDR3 region has 14 residues. The chain links TRBV6-1 to TRBJ2-1; 9 bases are a match to TRBD2. The input for sequencing was CD4+ or CD8+ T cells sorted from blood, taken in a trial of the OX40 agonist ivuxolimab. The receptor was derived from an adult with an advanced solid tumor such as melanoma, head and neck, liver or kidney cancer. This chain's CDR3 is CASTTSGPYNEQFF. In nucleotides, the CDR3 is TGTGCCAGCACTACTAGCGGGCCGTACAATGAGCAGTTCTTC.